These 16 T cell receptor beta chains were all obtained from the same sample, sequenced in a study of blood T cell repertoires in COVID-19. TCRdb's copy holds only in-frame clones and misses some; the assay was immunoSEQ multiplex PCR. This table holds around 140,000 clones, 81% found once. Sequenced: peripheral blood. These receptors were taken from a woman in her sixties with active or convalescent COVID-19.

This chain links TRBV28 with TRBJ2-4, with a tentative D call TRBD1 (5 bases). The germline V and J ends were trimmed by 7 bases and 7 bases, with 8 bases remaining between them. The CDR3 runs to 11 residues. Germline CDR1 reads MDHEN; CDR2 reads SYDVKM. The CDR3 protein is CASMRQNIQYF. In DNA, the CDR3 is TGTGCCAGCATGAGACAGAACATTCAGTACTTC.

The V and J genes are TRBV5-4 and TRBJ2-1; TRBD1 aligns across 8 bases. Germline CDR1 and CDR2: SGHNT and YYREEE (reference sequence). This CDR3 has 16 amino acids. With V trimmed by 1 base and J by 8 bases, 11 bases remained unmatched. The CDR3 loop reads CASSLFGRTGRDEQFF. The CDR3 DNA reads as TGTGCCAGCAGCTTGTTTGGAAGGACAGGGCGGGATGAGCAGTTCTTC.

The V gene is TRBV5-4, the J gene TRBJ2-1; 9 positions agree with TRBD2. V lost 1 base and J lost 9; bases outside the gene matches: 11. Germline V CDR1 and CDR2: SGHNT, YYREEE (reference sequence). The CDR3 consists of 16 residues. DNA for the CDR3: TGTGCCAGCAGCTTGTACGATGGGAGCGGGGGGATTGAGCAGTTCTTC. Its translation is CASSLYDGSGGIEQFF.

The V gene is TRBV19, the J gene TRBJ1-5; 7 bases align to TRBD1. V was pared by 5 bases and J by 4 bases, with 2 bases of the junction left unmatched. Per germline, CDR1 LNHDA and CDR2 SQIVND (reference sequence). This CDR3 region has 13 residues. The CDR3 protein is CASSGTVNQPQHF. The CDR3 DNA follows: TGTGCCAGTAGTGGGACAGTAAATCAGCCCCAGCATTTT.

The chain is built from TRBV27 and TRBJ2-1; 7 bases agree with TRBD1. CDR1 and CDR2 (germline): MNHEY, SMNVEV (reference sequence). The CDR3 runs 14 residues. The V and J ends lost 6 bases and 4 bases, in that order; junction bases with no gene match: 6. The CDR3: CASRRTGGYNEQFF. CDR3 nucleotide sequence: TGTGCCAGCAGGCGGACAGGAGGATACAATGAGCAGTTCTTC.

The CDR3, as DNA: TGTGCCAGCAGCTCCCGGGGGTTCTCTGGAAACACCATATATTTT. Residues: CASSSRGFSGNTIYF. V gene TRBV5-6 combines with J gene TRBJ1-3; D may be TRBD1 (5 bases). The CDR3 totals 15 residues. With 3 bases removed from V and 0 bases from J, the gap between germline ends came to 10 bases. CDR1 and CDR2 (germline): SGHDT, YYEEEE.

The rearrangement links TRBV9 to TRBJ2-1; tentatively, D is TRBD2 (6 bases). V dropped 4 bases and J dropped 7 bases, with 15 bases sitting between them. Germline V gives CDR1 SGDLS, CDR2 YYNGEE. CDR3 length: 14 residues. CDR3 nucleotide sequence: TGTGCCAGCAGCCCTCGGGGACGGGGGAATGAGCAGTTCTTC. Translation gives CASSPRGRGNEQFF.

This chain's CDR3 is CASSLATGGGYTF. The CDR3 DNA is TGTGCCAGCAGTTTAGCGACAGGCGGGGGCTACACCTTC. The chain employs TRBV12-3 or TRBV12-4 and TRBJ1-2; D might be TRBD1 (6 bases). The CDR3 has 13 amino acids. V was pared by 0 bases and J by 8 bases, with 10 bases between.

V gene TRBV27 combines with J gene TRBJ1-2, with D perhaps matching TRBD1 (6 bases). The ends were cut back, 0 bases at V and 1 base at J, with 21 bases in the middle. This CDR3 spans 19 amino acids. Germline V lookup: CDR1 MNHEY, CDR2 SMNVEV (reference sequence). In DNA, the CDR3 is TGTGCCAGCAGTTTATCCAAGCGTCCAGGACAGACGTTTAACTATGGCTACACCTTC. Translated: CASSLSKRPGQTFNYGYTF.

The gene calls are TRBV15 and TRBJ2-7, with 10 bases fitting TRBD2. With V trimmed by 0 bases and J by 7 bases, 0 bases remained unmatched. CDR3 length: 13 residues. Germline loops: CDR1 LNHNV, CDR2 YYDKDF (reference sequence). CDR3 protein: CATSRDSGREQYV. CDR3 DNA sequence: TGTGCCACCAGCAGAGATAGCGGGAGGGAGCAGTACGTC.

This clone has a single count. The V call is TRBV12-3 or TRBV12-4, the J call TRBJ1-5; D is uncertain. V shed 3 bases and J shed 2 bases, with 5 bases lying between them. The length of the CDR3 is 13 residues. The CDR3: CASSLSGNQPQHF. The DNA of the CDR3 is TGTGCCAGCAGTTTGAGTGGCAATCAGCCCCAGCATTTT.

This chain connects TRBV13 to TRBJ1-4, with TRBD1 matching 9 bases. With 5 bases clipped from V and 6 bases from J, the junction kept 4 bases outside the gene matches. In germline, CDR1 is PRHDT, CDR2 FYEKMQ (reference sequence). The CDR3 length is 14 residues. CDR3 sequence reads: CASSIRTGDEKLFF. In DNA, the CDR3 is TGTGCCAGCAGCATCCGGACAGGGGATGAAAAACTGTTTTTT.

The chain uses TRBV28 and TRBJ2-3; D gene unclear. The CDR3 runs 15 residues. Trimming left V 5 bases short and J 1 base short, with 13 bases between. Germline loops: CDR1 MDHEN, CDR2 SYDVKM. The DNA for the CDR3 is TGTGCCAGCAGTACCCCCTTGGCAGGCACAGATACGCAGTATTTT. It specifies CASSTPLAGTDTQYF.

The genes are TRBV9 and TRBJ1-5, with 9 positions matching TRBD1. V lost 2 bases and J lost 6; bases outside the gene matches: 6. Per germline, CDR1 SGDLS and CDR2 YYNGEE. The CDR3 contains 15 residues. The chain's CDR3 is CASSVGTGFGQPQHF. DNA of the CDR3: TGTGCCAGCAGCGTTGGGACAGGGTTCGGTCAGCCCCAGCATTTT.

The V gene is TRBV24-1, the J gene TRBJ1-4; 10 bases fit TRBD1. The V gene end was trimmed by 4 bases and the J gene end by 8 bases; junction bases not matched to a gene: 6. CDR1 KGHDR and CDR2 SFDVKD come from the germline V gene. There are 15 residues in the CDR3. CDR3 DNA: TGTGCCACCAGTGACCATGGACAGGGGGGGGAAAAACTGTTTTTT. The encoded protein is CATSDHGQGGEKLFF.

V and J are TRBV19 and TRBJ2-3; 9 bases match TRBD2. The J segment lost 0 bases and the V segment lost 6 bases, leaving 7 bases of the junction unmatched. The germline V gene encodes CDR1 LNHDA and CDR2 SQIVND (reference sequence). CDR3 length: 16 amino acids. CDR3 region: CASRGSGRLSTDTQYF. The CDR3 DNA follows: TGTGCCAGTAGAGGGAGCGGGAGGTTGAGCACAGATACGCAGTATTTT.